The clone carrying this T cell receptor beta chain has just a few counts. What it recognizes is unknown. These data belong to a study of T-cell memory formation after mild COVID-19. MiXCR, run by TCRdb on the 5' RACE reads, gives a single entry per CDR3 protein. The top ten hold about 12% of the sample, which has roughly 480,000 distinct CDR3 sequences, 20% to 30% seen once. The ends were cut back, 7 bases at V and 0 bases at J, with 17 bases in the middle. CDR1 SEHNR and CDR2 FQNEAQ come from the germline V gene (reference sequence). CDR3 length: 16 residues. Notes on the study in general: Among clones peaking at day 37 in the second wave, SARS-CoV-2 specificity remained unconfirmed. Some responding clones appeared in pre-infection memory, suggesting cross-reactive memory joined.

The chain couples TRBV7-9 to TRBJ2-3, with D hard to call. The sequencing input was PBMCs or a T cell subset sorted from them (not recorded which). This sequence originates from an adult woman who had mild COVID-19 (a few samples of this study predate the infection). Cell type and time point are not known. CDR3 amino acids: CASTRQAYSSTDTQYF. The DNA of the CDR3 is TGTGCCAGCACCCGCCAGGCCTATTCTAGCACAGATACGCAGTATTTT.